In its sample, the clone carrying this T cell receptor (beta chain) was seen many times. Antigen: not known. Based on clinical symptoms, serum thyroxine and TRAb, thyroid ultrasound and orbital computed tomography, diagnoses were reached. This record belongs to a study of T cells in Graves' hyperthyroidism and ophthalmopathy. Study outcomes and limitations: A 13 V-J model separated ophthalmopathy from stable hyperthyroidism. Most expanded thyroid clonotypes above 0.001 recurred in blood.

Amplification targeted TCR beta CDR3 regions from RNA transcripts. First-round RT-PCR of the TCR CDR3 relied on the HTBI primer set. Via MiXCR, TCRdb re-called the multiplex PCR reads, giving one row per CDR3 protein. The top ten clones hold 44% of a sample with over 500,000 distinct CDR3 sequences, approximately 49% of them seen once. Per germline, CDR1 SGHVS and CDR2 FQNEAQ. The trim removed 2 bases at V and 2 bases at J, leaving 11 bases unmatched. CDR3 length: 18 residues. V usage is TRBV7-8 and J usage is TRBJ2-7; 11 nucleotides match TRBD2. The clonotype comes from an adult woman with Graves' disease, either hyperthyroidism or ophthalmopathy (not recorded which). The sequenced sample consisted of peripheral blood or thyroid tissue (not recorded which). Written as DNA, the CDR3 is TGTGCCAGCAGCTTACTGGGTAGCGGGAGGGCCAGCGCCTACGAGCAGTACTTC. It specifies CASSLLGSGRASAYEQYF.